This T cell receptor beta chain was recorded in a study of CD8 T cells in Susac syndrome. Study context: Sequenced Susac syndrome patients included 5 or 6 with active disease and roughly 8 who were in remission.

This CDR3 region has 13 residues. Germline CDR1 and CDR2: SGHNT and YYREEE (reference sequence). V lost 1 base and J lost 11, with 15 bases in between. Reverse transcription of about 0.45 to 1 ug RNA was performed with random hexamers. One entry per CDR3 protein, called by TCRdb with MiXCR from the immunoSEQ multiplex PCR reads. The sample has approximately 80,000 distinct CDR3 sequences; roughly 94% are singletons. The sequence was collected from a human donor with Susac syndrome. The J gene is TRBJ1-1, the V gene TRBV5-4; D gene ambiguous. Sequences were obtained from CD8+ T cells from PBMCs. In DNA form, the CDR3 reads TGTGCCAGCAGCTTGAAGGGTCATCAAGACGCTTTCTTT. Its translation: CASSLKGHQDAFF.